This paragraph reports one T cell receptor (beta chain). This clonotype was seen a few times. Which antigen it targets is not known. Per-nucleotide qualities are absent, and no much larger clonotype sits a single base away. This sample is drawn from a study of human T cells and chemical hapten exposure (dated by TCRdb to about 2021). As for the study more broadly: For sensitization, 2% DPC in acetone was applied to an approximately 2 cm by approximately 2 cm area of upper inner arm skin. Alopecia areata with under or over 50% scalp involvement, alopecia totalis and alopecia universalis were represented in the patient cohort, which was mostly female. Throughout the roughly 24-week study period, patients were also given weekly therapeutic DPC doses on the scalp. Twenty-nine alopecia patients provided blood for TCR sequencing at one to four time points (pre-sensitization, 2, 6 and 24 weeks). The libraries were sequenced as a pool, and the TCR yield per sample differed mostly because of small variations in library volumes within the pool. Patch tests used Finn chambers with 0.01% DPC on the upper back, scored after 6 days by International Contact Dermatitis Research Group standards. Blood was sampled from patients pre-sensitization (week 0) and at 2, 6 and about 24 weeks after DPC sensitization. Peripheral blood TCR repertoire changes were tracked in vivo in alopecia patients during primary and secondary sensitization to the hapten diphenylcyclopropenone (DPC). What the work shows at the level of the full study, not this receptor alone: DPC sensitization did not change how many TCRs were above 1 in 1000 frequency, and no evidence was found of alterations in global repertoire structure. Repeated subsampling changed both the strength of the expansion versus patch-test correlation and the threshold at which that correlation became significant. Because every patient had alopecia, a presumed autoimmune disease, the patients' immune response might differ from that of healthy individuals. The number of PT1 expanded TCRs positively correlated with patch test score, significant at thresholds 8, 16 and 32 but not 4. Compared with pre-sensitization or healthy control sets, expanded TCRs formed significantly more large CDR3 similarity clusters, which is consistent with antigen-driven responses.

Per the publication, the time point label means: patch test 1, 2 weeks after DPC sensitization. The treatment or condition label here, explained by the study, means: therapeutic diphenylcyclopropenone sensitization with weekly scalp DPC. Blood at each patch-test visit was drawn before the patch test was applied. Eligible patients were aged 18 to 70, diagnosed with alopecia, deemed suitable for DPC therapy, and excluded if pregnant. Total RNA was isolated from unfractionated whole blood collected in Tempus Blood RNA tubes. Library prep was done by RACE. Sequencing was performed on a NextSeq 500. Library preparation attached unique molecular identifiers to individual cDNA molecules for quantitative, reproducible TCR counting. Both TCR alpha and TCR beta chains were sequenced from each blood RNA sample. In the original analysis: Samples had a median of approximately 93,000 TCRs, with a range from roughly 23,224 to 700,000. The Decombinator software suite was used to annotate the V, J and CDR3 of the TCR reads. Every sample was subsampled to the same number of TCRs (28,000) for the PS versus PT1 abundance plots. TCRs were defined as expanded if absent before sensitization and observed at least eight times at the 2-week time point. TCRdb redid the processing of the public reads, applying fastp at Q25 and MiXCR, and retained in-frame beta chains. Rows matching on CDR3 protein sequence are summarized as one entry with the most common DNA and genes. What appears here as the V and J calls and clone size reflects TCRdb's work, not the paper's. Recorded for this sample are some 80,000 distinct CDR3 sequences; about 10% of them occurred a single time. Around 4% of the sample is in the top ten clones.

Cut back by 6 bases and 7 bases, the V and J ends lie 18 bases apart. The CDR3 contains 13 residues, cysteine and phenylalanine counted. The CDR3 DNA has 39 bases and is translated from base 1. As encoded in the germline V gene (reference sequence), CDR1 is DFQATT while CDR2 is SNEGSKA. This sequence was found in a woman aged 50 to 60 with alopecia areata. Some clones in this sample may be carry-over from other donors' samples. Material: whole blood, obtained in connection with sensitization to the hapten diphenylcyclopropenone (DPC). The sequence joins TRBV20-1 to TRBJ2-5, and perhaps TRBD1 as D gene, on 8 matching bases. The sequence in DNA is TGCAGTGCCCCACCAAACAGGGGGGGGACCCAGTACTTC. Translated, this gives CSAPPNRGGTQYF.